Below, 20 T cell receptor beta chains from the same sample are listed, as sequenced in a study of naive and memory T cell subsets. Both TRBC1 and TRBC2 were covered by a beta constant-region primer of two equimolar oligonucleotides. Ligated cDNA was amplified by four rounds of PCR with nested alpha and beta constant-region primers and SP2. MiXCR was run by TCRdb on the UMI-ligation and nested PCR reads, yielding one entry per CDR3 protein. The repertoire includes tens of thousands of distinct CDR3 sequences, about 18% of them detected once, and less than 3.5% sits in the top ten. The sequenced sample consisted of effector memory CD4+ T cells from blood. The subset denotes: effector memory, CD45RA- CD27-. The source is a human donor in good health.

This chain uses TRBV6-6 with TRBJ1-5; no firm D call. Between the trimmed V and J ends, which lost 7 bases and 4 bases, there was a span of 8 bases. Germline lookup yields CDR1 MNHNY and CDR2 SVGAGI (reference sequence). The CDR3 has 12 residues. The CDR3 DNA follows: TGTGCCAGCATGCGGAGAAATCAGCCCCAGCATTTT. The encoded protein is CASMRRNQPQHF.

This clonotype was observed a few times. V gene TRBV6-1 combines with J gene TRBJ1-4, with 8 bases aligning to TRBD1. Per germline, CDR1 MNHNS and CDR2 SASEGT. The CDR3 is made up of 15 amino acids. V was clipped by 4 bases and J by 8 bases; unmatched bases: 9. The CDR3 loop is CASSAEDRVFEKLFF. CDR3 in DNA: TGTGCCAGCAGTGCCGAGGACAGGGTTTTCGAAAAACTGTTTTTT.

The sample holds many counts of this clonotype. This rearrangement joins TRBV20-1 to TRBJ1-2, with D unresolved. V lost 3 bases to trimming and J lost 4 bases, with 9 bases between them. CDR1 and CDR2 (germline): DFQATT, SNEGSKA (reference sequence). The CDR3 contains 12 residues. CDR3 protein: CSASRPSYGYTF. CDR3 coding DNA: TGCAGTGCTAGCCGACCCTCCTATGGCTACACCTTC.

The rearrangement links TRBV7-9 to TRBJ2-3; D is uncertain. The germline V and J ends were trimmed by 3 bases and 0 bases, with 7 bases remaining between them. This CDR3 region has 14 residues. Germline V lookup: CDR1 SEHNR, CDR2 FQNEAQ (reference sequence). CDR3 DNA: TGTGCCAGCAGCTTTCGACCTAGCACAGATACGCAGTATTTT. Its translation is CASSFRPSTDTQYF.

V is TRBV2 and J is TRBJ1-6, with 12 bases lining up with TRBD1. The V gene's germline CDR1 is SNHLY and CDR2 FYNNEI. J lost 6 bases, V lost 11 bases, and 8 bases had no gene match. The CDR3 sequence is 15 residues long. CDR3 residues: CASVGQGARNSPLHF. CDR3 sequence (DNA): TGTGCCTCGGTGGGACAGGGGGCCCGTAATTCACCCCTCCACTTT.

This clonotype was recorded at least ten times. The chain recombines TRBV12-3 or TRBV12-4 with TRBJ2-7, with D unresolved. This CDR3 has 14 amino acids. The V end was cut by 5 bases, the J end by 2 bases, with 13 bases between. This CDR3 is CASSKGFSTYEQYF. CDR3 nucleotides: TGTGCCAGCAGTAAAGGATTTAGCACCTACGAGCAGTACTTC.

This clonotype was observed many times. As DNA, the CDR3 is TGTGCCAGCAGCTTAGAAGGAGGGAGTCAGCCCCAGCATTTT. This sequence encodes CASSLEGGSQPQHF. The chain employs TRBV7-9 and TRBJ1-5; D is uncertain. The V gene's germline CDR1 is SEHNR and CDR2 FQNEAQ (reference sequence). V was shortened by 1 base and J by 6 bases, with 10 bases between the two germline ends. CDR3 size: 14 residues. The complete variable domain, with remaining parts taken from reference TRBV7-9 and TRBJ1-5, reads DTGVSQNPRHKITKRGQNVTFRCDPISEHNRLYWYRQTLGQGPEFLTYFQNEAQLEKSRLLSDRFSAERPKGSFSTLEIQRTEQGDSAMYLCASSLEGGSQPQHFGDGTRLSIL.

V and J are TRBV6-6 and TRBJ1-3; TRBD1 matches at 11 bases. J gave up 3 bases and V 6 bases, and 16 bases lay outside the gene matches. The CDR3 runs 19 residues. Germline assignment: CDR1 MNHNY and CDR2 SVGAGI (reference sequence). CDR3 amino acids: CASSRIIGQGARFGNTIYF. The CDR3 bases are TGTGCCAGCAGCCGTATCATCGGACAGGGGGCGCGGTTTGGAAACACCATATATTTT.

There are many counts of this clonotype. The gene calls are TRBV11-2 and TRBJ2-7; 11 bases align to TRBD1. The CDR3 loop spans 15 amino acids. The J segment lost 6 bases and the V segment lost 3 bases, leaving 7 bases of the junction unmatched. Germline V CDR1 and CDR2: SGHAT, FQNNGV. The CDR3, as DNA: TGTGCCAGCAGCTTTGCCGGGACAGGGGGGTCCGAGCAGTACTTC. This gives the protein CASSFAGTGGSEQYF.

The V gene is TRBV20-1, the J gene TRBJ2-2; the D gene is possibly TRBD2 (5 bases). V dropped 3 bases and J dropped 2 bases, with 13 bases sitting between them. Germline lookup yields CDR1 DFQATT and CDR2 SNEGSKA (reference sequence). CDR3 length: 15 residues. In nucleotides, the CDR3 is TGCAGTGCTAGGGACTTCTCACACAACACCGGGGAGCTGTTTTTT. Protein sequence: CSARDFSHNTGELFF.

The sample holds many counts of this clonotype. V is TRBV29-1 and J is TRBJ1-2, with 8 bases that match TRBD1. This CDR3 region has 12 residues. Germline V gene data show CDR1 as SQVTM and CDR2 as ANQGSEA. V shed 7 bases, J shed 6 bases, and the junction held 7 bases outside the gene matches. CDR3 DNA: TGCAGCGGGACGGACAGGGAAAATGGCTACACCTTC. Amino acids: CSGTDRENGYTF.

The rearrangement joins TRBV20-1 to TRBJ1-1; D not certain. The CDR3 has 14 amino acids. Germline CDR1 is DFQATT and CDR2 is SNEGSKA (reference sequence). V shed 0 bases and J shed 4 bases, with 12 bases lying between them. The CDR3 region is CSARDLGVGTEAFF. The CDR3 nucleotides are TGCAGTGCTAGAGATCTGGGTGTTGGCACTGAAGCTTTCTTT.

On this clonotype itself: An end of the junction differs from the germline gene, which may be a read error. The V call is TRBV6-1, the J call TRBJ1-5; unclear D gene. CDR3 length: 12 residues. The germline V gene has CDR1 MNHNS and CDR2 SASEGT. CDR3 sequence reads: CASSPHVQSQHF. For the CDR3, the DNA is TGTGCCAGCAGTCCTCACGTTCAGTCCCAGCATTTT.

Only a few counts were recorded for this clonotype. The V call is TRBV20-1, the J call TRBJ2-1, with TRBD1 matching over 10 bases. The ends lost 3 bases at V and 2 bases at J; junction bases unmatched: 4. From germline, CDR1 is DFQATT and CDR2 SNEGSKA (reference sequence). CDR3 length: 15 amino acids. CDR3 amino acids: CSARLGTGAYNEQFF. As DNA, the CDR3 is TGCAGTGCTAGGTTAGGGACAGGGGCCTACAATGAGCAGTTCTTC.

This clonotype was detected only a few times. This rearrangement joins TRBV5-5 to TRBJ2-3; a weak D match, TRBD2 (5 bases). The V end was cut by 4 bases, the J end by 2 bases, with 5 bases between. Germline V gene lookup returns CDR1 SGHKS and CDR2 YYEKEE (reference sequence). The CDR3 has 12 residues. CDR3 region: CASSRDTDTQYF. CDR3 sequence (DNA): TGTGCCAGCAGCCGGGACACAGATACGCAGTATTTT.

The chain is built from TRBV20-1 and TRBJ2-3; weak D call: TRBD2 (7 bases). Looked up from germline, CDR1 is DFQATT and CDR2 is SNEGSKA (reference sequence). V was pared by 5 bases and J by 2 bases, with 26 bases between. CDR3 length: 18 residues. CDR3 DNA sequence: TGCAGTGCTCGCCCTAGCGGTTCGGGGGGCCTCAACACAGATACGCAGTATTTT. Translated, it gives CSARPSGSGGLNTDTQYF.

This clonotype was found many times. The chain combines TRBV28 with TRBJ2-4, with TRBD2 identical over 14 bases. Trimming took 5 bases from V and 2 from J; bases not matched to a gene: 5. Germline CDR1 MDHEN, CDR2 SYDVKM. The CDR3 contains 17 residues. The CDR3 region has the DNA TGTGCCAGCAGTCCCAGGACTAGCGGGAGGACCAAAAACATTCAGTACTTC. Its translation: CASSPRTSGRTKNIQYF.

This clonotype came up many times. The V gene is TRBV28, the J gene TRBJ1-1; possible D gene TRBD1, 6 bases. V shed 2 bases and J shed 4 bases, with 14 bases lying between them. Germline lookup yields CDR1 MDHEN and CDR2 SYDVKM. The CDR3 loop spans 15 amino acids. The DNA of the CDR3 is TGTGCCAGCAGTTTACGGAGGGGGAAGGGCACTGAAGCTTTCTTT. It specifies CASSLRRGKGTEAFF.

This chain connects TRBV7-2 to TRBJ2-2; the D gene is possibly TRBD1 (7 bases). V lost 4 bases and J 2 bases, leaving 14 bases between the germline ends. CDR3 length equals 16 residues. Per the germline V gene, CDR1 is SGHTA and CDR2 is FQGNSA. CDR3 amino acids: CASSSRGTVNTGELFF. The CDR3 DNA sequence: TGTGCCAGCAGCTCACGCGGGACAGTTAACACCGGGGAGCTGTTTTTT. Drawing the rest from reference TRBV7-2 and TRBJ2-2, the complete variable domain is GAGVSQSPSNKVTEKGKDVELRCDPISGHTALYWYRQSLGQGLEFLIYFQGNSAPDKSGLPSDRFSAERTGGSVSTLTIQRTQQEDSAVYLCASSSRGTVNTGELFFGEGSRLTVL.

CDR3 protein: CASSQDPGTGNSPLHF. The CDR3 bases are TGTGCCAGCAGCCAAGATCCCGGGACAGGCAATTCACCCCTCCACTTT. The chain uses TRBV4-2 and TRBJ1-6; TRBD1 aligns across 8 bases. CDR3 size: 16 residues. The trim removed 0 bases at V and 7 bases at J, leaving 5 bases unmatched. Germline-derived CDR1 and CDR2 are LGHNA and YNFKEQ.